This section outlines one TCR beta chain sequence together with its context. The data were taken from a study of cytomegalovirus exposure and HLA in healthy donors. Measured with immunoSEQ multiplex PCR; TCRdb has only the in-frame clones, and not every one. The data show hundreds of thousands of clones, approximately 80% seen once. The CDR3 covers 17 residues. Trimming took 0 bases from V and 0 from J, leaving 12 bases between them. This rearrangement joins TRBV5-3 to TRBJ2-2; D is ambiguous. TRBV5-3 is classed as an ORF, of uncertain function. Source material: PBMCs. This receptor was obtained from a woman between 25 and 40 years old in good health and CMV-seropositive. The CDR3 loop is CARSLVSYPPNTGELFF. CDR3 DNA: TGTGCCAGAAGCTTGGTGTCGTACCCACCGAACACCGGGGAGCTGTTTTTT.